This T cell receptor (beta chain) is drawn from a study of cytomegalovirus exposure and HLA in healthy donors (dated by TCRdb to about 2017). About the full investigation: An earlier analysis of some 600 of the donors reported approximately 280 Gb of sequence data and 95 million to 120 million unique TCR beta sequences obtained from roughly 180 million T cells. The later analysis used no new phenotypic data to find candidate immune exposures, relying instead on TCR beta sequences and their occurrence across donors. To predict cytomegalovirus infection status, the study brought together high-throughput TCR immunosequencing, statistical association of individual TCRs with disease status, and machine learning. Every repertoire in the discovery cohort had been generated on one and the same sequencing platform. In a later analysis, previously published TCR beta repertoires from about 670 donors were re-analyzed and high-resolution HLA genotyping was added so that TCR occurrence patterns could be studied. The study used immunosequencing to profile the T cell repertoires of around 600 subjects and linked those repertoires to cytomegalovirus serostatus. An earlier analysis of 500 to 650 of the donors applied high-throughput TCR beta sequencing to assess whether each TCR beta V gene segment acted as functional or pseudogenic. Approximately 300 gigabases of sequencing data and 70 million to 95 million unique TCR sequences made up an early release that covered about 640 HLA-typed donors. A later genetic analysis took genome-wide SNP genotypes for about 55% of the 666 donors and used that subset as a discovery cohort. Of the roughly 400 genotyped donors, roughly 80% were placed in the genetic ancestry cluster associated with self-reported Caucasian donors. Typing coverage differed by locus: A, B, C, DRB1 and DQB1 were typed in roughly 629-630 donors, DQA1 in about 550, DPA1 in 600 to 610, and DPB1 in just under 480. The study was designed to test whether signatures of past pathogen exposure could be identified by cataloging public T cell receptors. Across around 400 genotyped donors of the cohort, an average of 235,054 unique TCR beta nucleotide sequences per donor were sequenced, and roughly 18% of those sequences were non-productive. Along with the approximately 650-subject first cohort, a separate validation cohort of over 90 different subjects was used. Donor age, sex, ethnicity and CMV serostatus were compiled alongside the repertoire data. HLA typing included class I and class II loci at four-digit resolution. Roughly five DR-DQ haplotypes were handled as single units for association and clustering because linkage in the cohort was strong. The paper's findings and limits, for the study overall: Sequencing depth was assumed to be roughly uniform across donors in the presence/absence analyses, though that assumption may not hold. A later analysis found that most CMV-associated TCR beta chains appeared HLA-restricted, with HLA associations seemingly driven largely by CMV exposure. CMV serostatus was the only immune exposure information available for the cohort. Correlated functional status among segregating V segments might be attributable to linkage disequilibrium, but an unknown experimental factor could not be ruled out. A further reported finding was that TCR beta sequences accurately predicted the HLA-A and HLA-B alleles for most subjects in the first cohort. A few of the identified cytomegalovirus-associated TCR beta chains were confirmed in vitro to be specific for cytomegalovirus antigens. Seventeen rarely observed V segments, including chromosome 9 orphons, were excluded from the earlier analysis of several hundred of the donors because counts were too low. In the study, 164 TCR beta chains were listed as associated with cytomegalovirus. In both the original and validation cohorts, the classifier was reported to diagnose cytomegalovirus status with high specificity and sensitivity. A cluster of highly shared sequence variants was judged likely to be a technical artifact of the sequencing pipeline. The 87-base-pair reads could not distinguish some IMGT-functional V segments, including TRBV6-2 and TRBV6-3, so those segments were excluded. According to a later genetic analysis, donors in an Asian-associated ancestry cluster had fewer N-insertions in productive TCRs than the approximately 650-donor mean. Strong co-occurrence of HLA alleles, especially DR and DQ, made assigning TCR associations to individual alleles difficult. Because some donors lacked HLA typing at each locus, the association tests relied only on the typed subset. Most TCR sequences were observed very rarely across donors, whereas some public TCRs were present in many individuals. According to a later analysis, TCR association rates differed among HLA loci, with DRB1 alleles showing the most associated TCRs and HLA-C alleles showing the fewest. In this cohort, only TCR beta chains were sequenced, and detectable features were limited by the absence of alpha or paired-chain data. An association between a missense DCLRE1C variant and V-gene and J-gene trimming of TCR beta chains was found in a later genetic analysis and replicated in an independent cohort. An earlier analysis of approximately 540 of the donors showed that most TCR beta V segments appeared in productive rearrangements either about 87% or about 30% of the time, which broadly matched IMGT annotations. In a later analysis, HLA-associated TCR beta chains showed more clonal expansion and lower generation probabilities than non-associated chains that were equally common. The authors suggested that the approach could potentially be generalized to other disease states and immunological phenotypes. In a later analysis, some 18,000 TCR beta sequences were associated with specific HLA alleles at a false discovery rate of 0.05. According to a later analysis, parvovirus B19, influenza, CMV and Epstein-Barr virus appeared linked to several top co-occurrence clusters.

In regard to this clone: There is no known antigen for this receptor. No quality values exist for individual bases; no much larger clone is one base distant.

The cohort consisted of 600 or so healthy bone marrow donors. At the time of sampling, every cohort member was nominally healthy, though immune exposures that went unrecorded were likely present. The donor was CMV seronegative and was included in the group of a few hundred seronegative cohort members. Each donor provided a peripheral blood sample, and peripheral blood mononuclear cells were used for TCR beta sequencing. Genomic DNA was extracted from the blood cell samples with the Qiagen DNeasy Blood Extraction Kit. Including the terminal cysteine and phenylalanine, the CDR3 comprises 16 residues. Left in the record is the CDR3 DNA by itself, 48 bases read in frame from the first base. Sequences SGHDT (CDR1) and YYEEEE (CDR2) are obtained from the germline V gene. After removal of 4 bases from V and 2 bases from J, the junction retains 3 bases not matched to a gene. Library method: the immunoSEQ multiplex PCR assay. The multiplex PCR relied on a mix of 60 forward primers for TCR Vbeta segments and 13 reverse primers for TCR Jbeta segments. Amplification of the CDR3 region of rearranged TCR beta genes was performed with a multiplex PCR assay on genomic DNA. The amplified TCR beta libraries were sequenced on the Illumina HiSeq System as 87-base-pair reads. The authors' analysis ran thus. A later analysis counted about 82 million unique TCR beta chains across the 550 to 800 repertoires, and roughly 11 million of these chains were shared by at least two donors. To remove PCR and sequencing errors, raw reads were error-corrected and collapsed into unique sequences using a nearest-neighbor algorithm that merged closely related sequences. V, D and J gene segments were assigned by aligning CDR3 sequences to IMGT reference sequences. For a sequence to be retained, a match of at least six nucleotides to both a V gene segment and a J gene segment was required. Rearrangements were classified as productive when the CDR3 lacked stop codons and remained in frame with V and J, and all other rearrangements were classified as non-productive. Following IMGT convention, CDR3 was defined as the stretch from the second conserved V-encoded cysteine up to the conserved J-encoded phenylalanine. The earlier analysis of about 610 of the donors excluded sequences that lacked an unambiguous match to a single V gene segment. In an earlier analysis of approximately 560 of the donors, a V segment was called functional when productive rearrangements were above 56.7%, and segregating when the standard deviation between donors exceeded 5%. A statistical classification framework was developed to diagnose cytomegalovirus status using the catalog of TCR beta chain sequences. V and J gene assignment, in a later analysis, came from comparing TCR nucleotide sequences with IMGT/GENE-DB human TR gene sequences. A later analysis assigned CDR3 sequences and most-parsimonious VDJ recombination scenarios with the TCRdist pipeline. In a later analysis, each TCR beta chain was defined by its CDR3 amino acid sequence together with its V-gene family, and reads without a unique V-gene family were excluded. A later analysis removed roughly 590 highly shared, low-generation-probability nucleotide sequences to deal with suspected cross-contamination and a sequencing artifact. For each public chain, a later analysis derived a clonal expansion index from normalized ranks of inferred template counts within each repertoire. In a later analysis, generation probabilities were computed using a VDJ recombination model fitted to out-of-frame rearrangements, and the results were checked against IGoR. A later analysis scored TCR-TCR, TCR-HLA and TCR-CMV co-occurrence with hypergeometric tests, applying a repertoire-size bias correction to TCR pairs. A later analysis estimated false discovery rates by permuting HLA or CMV assignments 20 times. In a later analysis, co-occurring TCRs were grouped using DBSCAN, and TCRdist sequence similarity was added for clustering within HLA-allele-positive subsets. Co-occurrence clustering excluded repertoires with fewer than 30,000 or more than 120,000 public chains, plus five with anomalous nucleotide sharing. Held by TCRdb, this immuneACCESS table contains in-frame sequences only and omits some clones. Under half of the omission traces to an unresolved V gene where checked; the cause of the rest is unknown. V and J calls and clone size come straight from that table; D and trimming were deduced from the DNA. This sample has 150,000 to 200,000 clones in its table, and around 85% of those were observed once. Jointly, the top ten make up around 4% of the sample.

This clonotype was sampled from a man aged 40-50 years in good health and CMV-seronegative. Sequencing was done on a sample of PBMCs. The chain couples TRBV5-6 to TRBJ2-5; a stretch of 15 junction bases matches TRBD2. The nucleotide sequence reads as follows: TGTGCCAGCAGCCCCGGACTAGCGGGGGGGCAAGAGACCCAGTACTTC. The translation is CASSPGLAGGQETQYF.